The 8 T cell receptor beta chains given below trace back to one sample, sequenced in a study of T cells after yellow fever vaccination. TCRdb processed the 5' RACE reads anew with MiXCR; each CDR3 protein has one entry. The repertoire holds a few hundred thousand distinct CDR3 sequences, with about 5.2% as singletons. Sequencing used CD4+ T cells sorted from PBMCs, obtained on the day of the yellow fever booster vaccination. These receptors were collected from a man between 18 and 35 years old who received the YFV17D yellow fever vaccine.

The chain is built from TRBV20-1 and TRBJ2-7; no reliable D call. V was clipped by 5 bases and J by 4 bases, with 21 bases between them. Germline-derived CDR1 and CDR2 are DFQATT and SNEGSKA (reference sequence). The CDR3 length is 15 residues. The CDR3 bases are TGCAGTGCTCCCGTCCCCCTCGGAAAATCATACGAGCAGTACTTC. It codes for CSAPVPLGKSYEQYF.

CDR3 bases: TGCGCCAGCAACCACCTAGGGCAGGGCCCCACCGGGGAGCTGTTTTTT. Translated: CASNHLGQGPTGELFF. The rearrangement links TRBV4-1 to TRBJ2-2; maybe TRBD1 (5 bases). Trimming took off 7 bases at V and 4 bases at J, with 19 bases between the two ends. Germline CDR1 reads MGHRA; CDR2 reads YSYEKL. This CDR3 spans 16 amino acids.

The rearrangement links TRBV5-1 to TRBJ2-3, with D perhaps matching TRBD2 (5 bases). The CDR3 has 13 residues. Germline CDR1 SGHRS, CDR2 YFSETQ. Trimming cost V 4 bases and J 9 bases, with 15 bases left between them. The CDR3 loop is CASSAELVATQYF. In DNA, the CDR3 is TGCGCCAGCAGCGCGGAACTAGTCGCAACGCAGTATTTT.

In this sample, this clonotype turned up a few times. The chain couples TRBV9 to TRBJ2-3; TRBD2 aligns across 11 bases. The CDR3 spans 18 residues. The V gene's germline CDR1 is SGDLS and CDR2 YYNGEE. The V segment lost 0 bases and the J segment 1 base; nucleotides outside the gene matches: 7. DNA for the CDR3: TGTGCCAGCAGCGTAGGCATTAGCGGGGGGGCTGGCACAGATACGCAGTATTTT. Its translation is CASSVGISGGAGTDTQYF.

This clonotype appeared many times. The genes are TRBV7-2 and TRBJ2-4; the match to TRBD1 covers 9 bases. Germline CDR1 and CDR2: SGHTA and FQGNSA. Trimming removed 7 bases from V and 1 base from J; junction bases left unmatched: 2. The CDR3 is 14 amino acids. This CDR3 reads CASKQGAAKNIQYF. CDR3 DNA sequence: TGTGCCAGCAAACAGGGGGCGGCCAAAAACATTCAGTACTTC.

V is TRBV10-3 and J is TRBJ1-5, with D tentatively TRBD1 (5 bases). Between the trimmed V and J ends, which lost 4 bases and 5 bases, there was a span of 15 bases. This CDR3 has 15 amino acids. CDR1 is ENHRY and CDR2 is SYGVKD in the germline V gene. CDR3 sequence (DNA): TGTGCCATCAGTGCACGCAGGGCTCGGGATCAGCCCCAGCATTTT. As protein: CAISARRARDQPQHF.

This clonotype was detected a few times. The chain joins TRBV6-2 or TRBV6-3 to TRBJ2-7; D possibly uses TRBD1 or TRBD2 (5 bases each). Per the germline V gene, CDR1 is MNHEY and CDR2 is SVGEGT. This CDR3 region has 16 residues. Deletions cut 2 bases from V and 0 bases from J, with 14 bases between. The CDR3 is CASSYELGVSSYEQYF. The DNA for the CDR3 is TGTGCCAGCAGTTACGAACTAGGGGTCTCCTCCTACGAGCAGTACTTC.

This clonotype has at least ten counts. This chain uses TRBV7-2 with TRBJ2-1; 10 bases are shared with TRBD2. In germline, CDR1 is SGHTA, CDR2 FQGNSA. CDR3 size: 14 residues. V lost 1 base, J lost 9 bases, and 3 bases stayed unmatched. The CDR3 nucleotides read TGTGCCAGCAGCTTAGGCGCTAGCGGGGGTGAGCAGTTCTTC. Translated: CASSLGASGGEQFF.